What follows is one TCR beta chain and its context. One junction end does not reproduce the germline sequence, and a read error may be involved. These data belong to a study of preoperative IRX-2 immunotherapy in early breast cancer. Treatment reported: preoperative locoregional IRX-2 cytokine immunotherapy. Preoperative locoregional IRX-2 cytokine immunotherapy was tested in the phase Ib source study. Some clones are missing from TCRdb's copy, which holds only in-frame ones; the method was immunoSEQ multiplex PCR. Among approximately 44,000 clones listed, about 95% were seen once. Germline lookup yields CDR1 SNHLY and CDR2 FYNNEI. The CDR3 spans 16 residues.

This specimen consisted of tumor tissue, obtained after IRX-2 immunotherapy. This clonotype was sampled from a human donor with breast cancer. The V call is TRBV2, the J call TRBJ1-2, with D hard to call. CDR3 protein: CASSPRRPSRRLGYAF. CDR3 sequence (DNA): TGTGCCAGCAGTCCCCGTAGGCCTAGTAGGAGGCTAGGCTACGCCTTC.